These T cell receptor beta chains were read from a single sample in a study of blood T cells in healthy people across ages. TCRdb re-called the 5' RACE reads with MiXCR, one entry per CDR3 protein. The data show about 570,000 distinct CDR3 sequences, roughly a quarter seen once. The sequencing sample was made of blood. The receptor set was obtained from a woman in her 70s in good health. Both conserved end residues are part of each CDR3. D genes are given only for firm matches. The size field is filled for only some rows; it gives once, few, many or a size class.

CDR3 protein: CASSLAQGGEGNQPQHF
CDR3 DNA: TGTGCCAGCAGCTTAGCCCAGGGCGGAGAGGGCAATCAGCCCCAGCATTTT
clone size: few
J gene: TRBJ1-5
V gene: TRBV7-9
D gene: .

CDR3 protein: CASSQLRTGSGGNQPQHF
CDR3 DNA: TGTGCCAGCAGTCAACTTCGGACAGGGTCGGGGGGCAATCAGCCCCAGCATTTT
clone size: .
J gene: TRBJ1-5
V gene: TRBV12-3/TRBV12-4
D gene: TRBD1

CDR3 protein: CASSEPLVGEKLFF
CDR3 DNA: TGTGCCAGCAGTGAACCTCTTGTGGGTGAAAAACTGTTTTTT
clone size: .
J gene: TRBJ1-4
V gene: TRBV25-1
D gene: .

CDR3 protein: CSASRDLNTEAFF
CDR3 DNA: TGCAGTGCTTCCAGGGATCTGAACACTGAAGCTTTCTTT
clone size: .
J gene: TRBJ1-1
V gene: TRBV20-1
D gene: .

CDR3 protein: CASSFRLLGSYKQYF
CDR3 DNA: TGTGCCAGCAGTTTTAGGTTGTTGGGCTCCTACAAGCAGTACTTC
clone size: few
J gene: TRBJ2-7
V gene: TRBV12-3/TRBV12-4
D gene: .

CDR3 protein: CASSATWGQSPLHF
CDR3 DNA: TGTGCCAGCAGCGCGACCTGGGGCCAGTCACCCCTCCACTTT
clone size: few
J gene: TRBJ1-6
V gene: TRBV4-2
D gene: .

CDR3 protein: CASSFRVLQETQYF
CDR3 DNA: TGTGCCAGCAGTTTCAGGGTACTGCAAGAGACCCAGTACTTC
clone size: few
J gene: TRBJ2-5
V gene: TRBV27
D gene: .

CDR3 protein: CASSLARRGETQYF
CDR3 DNA: TGTGCCAGCAGCTTAGCAAGGAGGGGGGAGACCCAGTACTTC
clone size: many
J gene: TRBJ2-5
V gene: TRBV7-9
D gene: .

CDR3 protein: CASGSGAFTDTQYF
CDR3 DNA: TGTGCCAGCGGGAGCGGGGCTTTCACAGATACGCAGTATTTT
clone size: .
J gene: TRBJ2-3
V gene: TRBV7-2
D gene: TRBD2

CDR3 protein: CASSLMSLGTQYF
CDR3 DNA: TGTGCCAGCAGCTTAATGAGTCTAGGGACCCAGTACTTC
clone size: .
J gene: TRBJ2-5
V gene: TRBV7-9
D gene: .

CDR3 protein: CASSLTLRTNEKLFF
CDR3 DNA: TGTGCCAGCAGCCTTACATTGCGGACTAATGAAAAACTGTTTTTT
clone size: .
J gene: TRBJ1-4
V gene: TRBV7-8
D gene: .

CDR3 protein: CASSLGTAETQYF
CDR3 DNA: TGTGCCAGCAGCCTAGGGACAGCAGAGACCCAGTACTTC
clone size: many
J gene: TRBJ2-5
V gene: TRBV12-3/TRBV12-4
D gene: TRBD1

CDR3 protein: CSARRSGRLNEAFF
CDR3 DNA: TGCAGTGCTCGCCGCTCAGGTCGTCTAAATGAAGCTTTCTTT
clone size: .
J gene: TRBJ1-1
V gene: TRBV20-1
D gene: .

CDR3 protein: CASSAGSSPKSGELFF
CDR3 DNA: TGCGCCAGCAGCGCAGGGAGCAGCCCGAAGTCCGGGGAGCTGTTTTTT
clone size: few
J gene: TRBJ2-2
V gene: TRBV5-1
D gene: .

CDR3 protein: CASSLFASYNEQFF
CDR3 DNA: TGTGCCAGCAGCTTATTCGCCTCCTACAATGAGCAGTTCTTC
clone size: .
J gene: TRBJ2-1
V gene: TRBV7-9
D gene: .

CDR3 protein: CSIRQGNIGEQYF
CDR3 DNA: TGCAGCATAAGACAGGGAAACATAGGAGAGCAGTACTTC
clone size: few
J gene: TRBJ2-7
V gene: TRBV29-1
D gene: TRBD1

CDR3 protein: CATRRGSLNEKLFF
CDR3 DNA: TGTGCCACCCGCCGAGGGTCCCTGAATGAAAAACTGTTTTTT
clone size: few
J gene: TRBJ1-4
V gene: TRBV6-5
D gene: .

CDR3 protein: CASSRGTGSDFAQYF
CDR3 DNA: TGCGCCAGCAGTCGTGGGACAGGCTCCGATTTTGCCCAGTACTTC
clone size: .
J gene: TRBJ2-5
V gene: TRBV5-1
D gene: TRBD1

CDR3 protein: CASHPRVSNQPQHF
CDR3 DNA: TGTGCCAGTCACCCTAGGGTTAGCAATCAGCCCCAGCATTTT
clone size: few
J gene: TRBJ1-5
V gene: TRBV21-1
D gene: .

CDR3 protein: CAWSGVGTGGSFAGELFF
CDR3 DNA: TGTGCCTGGAGCGGGGTAGGGACAGGGGGTTCCTTCGCCGGGGAGCTGTTTTTT
clone size: few
J gene: TRBJ2-2
V gene: TRBV30
D gene: TRBD1

CDR3 protein: CASSYGLGSGANVLTF
CDR3 DNA: TGTGCCAGCAGTTACGGGTTAGGGTCGGGGGCCAACGTCCTGACTTTC
clone size: few
J gene: TRBJ2-6
V gene: TRBV6-5
D gene: .

CDR3 protein: CASSYGGDGLKTQYF
CDR3 DNA: TGTGCCAGCAGTTACGGAGGGGATGGCTTGAAGACCCAGTACTTC
clone size: many
J gene: TRBJ2-5
V gene: TRBV6-5
D gene: .

CDR3 protein: CASSPNWGEQFF
CDR3 DNA: TGTGCCAGCAGTCCTAACTGGGGTGAGCAGTTCTTC
clone size: few
J gene: TRBJ2-1
V gene: TRBV7-9
D gene: .

CDR3 protein: CASGSGQGAIYEQYF
CDR3 DNA: TGTGCTAGTGGTTCTGGACAGGGGGCGATATACGAGCAGTACTTC
clone size: .
J gene: TRBJ2-7
V gene: TRBV12-5
D gene: TRBD1

CDR3 protein: CASSFTAVSSGRSNEQFF
CDR3 DNA: TGCGCCAGCAGCTTTACCGCCGTATCTAGCGGAAGGAGCAATGAGCAGTTCTTC
clone size: .
J gene: TRBJ2-1
V gene: TRBV5-1
D gene: TRBD2

CDR3 protein: CASAAFLAGETQYF
CDR3 DNA: TGTGCCAGCGCCGCGTTCTTAGCGGGGGAGACCCAGTACTTC
clone size: few
J gene: TRBJ2-5
V gene: TRBV6-6
D gene: TRBD2

CDR3 protein: CASRGGNNMGNEQFF
CDR3 DNA: TGCGCCAGCCGAGGGGGGAATAATATGGGCAATGAGCAGTTCTTC
clone size: .
J gene: TRBJ2-1
V gene: TRBV5-1
D gene: .

CDR3 protein: CASSRSEGPSSYNSPLHF
CDR3 DNA: TGTGCCAGCAGCCGAAGTGAGGGGCCGAGCTCCTATAATTCACCCCTCCACTTT
clone size: few
J gene: TRBJ1-6
V gene: TRBV7-9
D gene: .

CDR3 protein: CASSQVRTSNQPQHF
CDR3 DNA: TGCGCCAGCAGCCAAGTCCGCACTAGCAATCAGCCCCAGCATTTT
clone size: .
J gene: TRBJ1-5
V gene: TRBV4-3
D gene: .

CDR3 protein: CASRPSGVMGYTF
CDR3 DNA: TGTGCCAGCAGACCATCAGGGGTAATGGGCTACACCTTC
clone size: few
J gene: TRBJ1-2
V gene: TRBV7-8
D gene: .

CDR3 protein: CSARKRASYEQYF
CDR3 DNA: TGCAGTGCTAGAAAAAGGGCCTCCTACGAGCAGTACTTC
clone size: once
J gene: TRBJ2-7
V gene: TRBV20-1
D gene: .

CDR3 protein: CASSTVTGGVSNEKLFF
CDR3 DNA: TGCGCCAGCAGCACCGTAACAGGGGGCGTATCTAATGAAAAACTGTTTTTT
clone size: .
J gene: TRBJ1-4
V gene: TRBV5-1
D gene: TRBD1

CDR3 protein: CSARGSSREQYF
CDR3 DNA: TGCAGTGCCCGGGGCAGCTCCCGCGAGCAGTACTTC
clone size: .
J gene: TRBJ2-7
V gene: TRBV20-1
D gene: .

CDR3 protein: CASSADRVPNEKLFF
CDR3 DNA: TGTGCCAGTAGCGCGGACAGGGTCCCCAATGAAAAACTGTTTTTT
clone size: .
J gene: TRBJ1-4
V gene: TRBV11-2
D gene: TRBD1

CDR3 protein: CASSLDRGMTEAFF
CDR3 DNA: TGTGCCAGCAGTCTTGACAGGGGAATGACTGAAGCTTTCTTT
clone size: few
J gene: TRBJ1-1
V gene: TRBV2
D gene: TRBD1

CDR3 protein: CASSLLAGKETQYF
CDR3 DNA: TGTGCCAGCAGCCTACTAGCGGGGAAAGAGACCCAGTACTTC
clone size: many
J gene: TRBJ2-5
V gene: TRBV7-9
D gene: TRBD2

CDR3 protein: CSAREQGLSFGYTF
CDR3 DNA: TGCAGTGCTAGAGAACAGGGGTTAAGCTTCGGCTACACCTTC
clone size: few
J gene: TRBJ1-2
V gene: TRBV20-1
D gene: TRBD1

CDR3 protein: CASSSGTSGGLNEQFF
CDR3 DNA: TGCGCCAGCAGCTCAGGGACTAGCGGGGGGCTGAATGAGCAGTTCTTC
clone size: few
J gene: TRBJ2-1
V gene: TRBV5-1
D gene: TRBD2

CDR3 protein: CASNQNIRGLETQYF
CDR3 DNA: TGTGCCAGCAATCAAAACATCAGGGGGTTGGAGACCCAGTACTTC
clone size: once
J gene: TRBJ2-5
V gene: TRBV28
D gene: TRBD1

CDR3 protein: CASSRDREGDEQYF
CDR3 DNA: TGCGCCAGCAGCAGGGACAGGGAGGGCGACGAGCAGTACTTC
clone size: .
J gene: TRBJ2-7
V gene: TRBV5-1
D gene: TRBD1

CDR3 protein: CASSQGVQETQYF
CDR3 DNA: TGTGCCAGCAGCCAAGGAGTCCAAGAGACCCAGTACTTC
clone size: many
J gene: TRBJ2-5
V gene: TRBV4-2
D gene: .

CDR3 protein: CASSAGQVYGYTF
CDR3 DNA: TGTGCCAGCAGCGCGGGACAGGTCTATGGCTACACCTTC
clone size: .
J gene: TRBJ1-2
V gene: TRBV9
D gene: TRBD1

CDR3 protein: CASREYSGNTYEQYF
CDR3 DNA: TGTGCCAGTAGGGAGTATTCAGGCAACACCTACGAGCAGTACTTC
clone size: few
J gene: TRBJ2-7
V gene: TRBV19
D gene: .

CDR3 protein: CSVATGAVGNTIYF
CDR3 DNA: TGCAGCGTCGCGACAGGGGCGGTCGGAAACACCATATATTTT
clone size: .
J gene: TRBJ1-3
V gene: TRBV29-1
D gene: TRBD1